A single TCR beta chain is shown here with its context. What it binds is unknown. Treatment specified: some 20 received Ad26.COV2.S at low or high dose, single or two shots; 5 received placebo; per-sample allocation not given. The samples date from day 63 after the first vaccine or placebo injection. Measured with immunoSEQ multiplex PCR; TCRdb has only the in-frame clones, and not every one. The sample contains 300,000 to 350,000 clones, 85% to 90% of which appear only once. The data originate from a study of Ad26.COV2.S vaccination and SARS-CoV-2 variants. Study information: Administration of Ad26.COV2.S was intramuscular, either once or twice 56 days apart. Study-wide points: Whether participants received vaccine or placebo, their non-spike TCR breadth was similar. The authors reported substantial breadth in spike-specific CD8+ and CD4+ T cell responses after vaccination. Relative to placebo recipients, vaccine recipients exhibited elevated spike-specific TCR breadth.

The source was peripheral blood, collected in a trial of Ad26.COV2.S vaccine versus placebo. The TCR originated in a person between 18 and 65 years old who received the Ad26.COV2.S COVID-19 vaccine or a placebo.

CDR3 in DNA: TGTGCCTGGAGTGGAACCACTAATGAAAAACTGTTTTTT. Translated: CAWSGTTNEKLFF. The chain recombines TRBV30 with TRBJ1-4, with unresolved D. Trimming stripped 1 base from V and 2 bases from J, with 5 bases between. Germline assignment: CDR1 GTSNPN and CDR2 SVGIG (reference sequence). The CDR3 has 13 amino acids.